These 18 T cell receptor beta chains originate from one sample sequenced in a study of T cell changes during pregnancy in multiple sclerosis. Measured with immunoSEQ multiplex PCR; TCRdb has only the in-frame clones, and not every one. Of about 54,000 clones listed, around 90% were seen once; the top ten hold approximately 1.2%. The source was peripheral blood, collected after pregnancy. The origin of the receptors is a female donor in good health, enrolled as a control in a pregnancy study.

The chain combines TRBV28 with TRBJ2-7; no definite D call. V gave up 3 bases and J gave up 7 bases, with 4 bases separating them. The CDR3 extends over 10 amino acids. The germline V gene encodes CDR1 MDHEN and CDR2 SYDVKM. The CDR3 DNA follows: TGTGCCAGCAGTTTTAAAGAGCAGTACTTC. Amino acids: CASSFKEQYF. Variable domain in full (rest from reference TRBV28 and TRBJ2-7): DVKVTQSSRYLVKRTGEKVFLECVQDMDHENMFWYRQDPGLGLRLIYFSYDVKMKEKGDIPEGYSVSREKKERFSLILESASTNQTSMYLCASSFKEQYFGPGTRLTVT.

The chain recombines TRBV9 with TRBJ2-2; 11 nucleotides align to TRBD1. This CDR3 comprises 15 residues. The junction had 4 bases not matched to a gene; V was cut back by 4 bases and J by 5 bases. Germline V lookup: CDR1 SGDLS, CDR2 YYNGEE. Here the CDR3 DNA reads TGTGCCAGCAGCCCCCGGGACAGGGGGACCGGGGAGCTGTTTTTT. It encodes CASSPRDRGTGELFF.

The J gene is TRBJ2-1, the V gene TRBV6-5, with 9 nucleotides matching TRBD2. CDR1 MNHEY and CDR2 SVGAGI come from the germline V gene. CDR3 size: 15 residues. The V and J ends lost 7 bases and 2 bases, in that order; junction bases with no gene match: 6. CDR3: CASISAGGAYNEQFF. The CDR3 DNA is TGTGCCAGCATCTCAGCGGGGGGAGCCTACAATGAGCAGTTCTTC.

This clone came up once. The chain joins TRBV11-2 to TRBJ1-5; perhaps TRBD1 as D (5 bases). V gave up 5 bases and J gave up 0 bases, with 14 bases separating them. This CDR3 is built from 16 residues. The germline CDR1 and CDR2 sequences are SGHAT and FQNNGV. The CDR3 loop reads CASSTGGVDSNQPQHF. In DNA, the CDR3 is TGTGCCAGCAGCACGGGGGGGGTGGATAGCAATCAGCCCCAGCATTTT. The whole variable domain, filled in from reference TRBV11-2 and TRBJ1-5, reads EAGVAQSPRYKIIEKRQSVAFWCNPISGHATLYWYQQILGQGPKLLIQFQNNGVVDDSQLPKDRFSAERLKGVDSTLKIQPAKLEDSAVYLCASSTGGVDSNQPQHFGDGTRLSIL.

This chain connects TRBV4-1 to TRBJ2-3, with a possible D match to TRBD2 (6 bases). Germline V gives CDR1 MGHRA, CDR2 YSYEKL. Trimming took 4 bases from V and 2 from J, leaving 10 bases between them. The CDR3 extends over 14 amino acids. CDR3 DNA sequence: TGCGCCAGCAGCCCGGGGGTGCACACAGATACGCAGTATTTT. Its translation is CASSPGVHTDTQYF.

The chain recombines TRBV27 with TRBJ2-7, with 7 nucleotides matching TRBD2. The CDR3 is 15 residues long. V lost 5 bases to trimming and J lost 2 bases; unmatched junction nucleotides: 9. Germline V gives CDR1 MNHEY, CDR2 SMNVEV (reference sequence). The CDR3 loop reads CASSPFGGETYEQYF. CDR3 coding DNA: TGTGCCAGCAGTCCCTTTGGGGGGGAAACCTACGAGCAGTACTTC.

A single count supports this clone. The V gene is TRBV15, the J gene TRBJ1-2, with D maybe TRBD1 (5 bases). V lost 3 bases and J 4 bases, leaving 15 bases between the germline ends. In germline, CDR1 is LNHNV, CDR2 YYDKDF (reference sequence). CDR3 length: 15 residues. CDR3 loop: CATSRGQQAIYGYTF. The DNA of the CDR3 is TGTGCCACCAGCAGGGGTCAACAGGCTATCTATGGCTACACCTTC.

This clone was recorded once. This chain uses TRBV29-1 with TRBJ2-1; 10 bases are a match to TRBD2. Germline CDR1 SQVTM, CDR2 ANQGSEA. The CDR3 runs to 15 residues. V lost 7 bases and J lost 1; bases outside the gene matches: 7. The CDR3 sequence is CSARSSGSSYNEQFF. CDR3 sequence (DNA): TGCAGCGCCCGATCTAGCGGGAGTTCCTACAATGAGCAGTTCTTC.

The CDR3 DNA follows: TGCGCCAGCAGTCAAAGTGAGTCCTACAATGAGCAGTTCTTC. This encodes CASSQSESYNEQFF. The chain uses TRBV10-1 and TRBJ2-1; D not certain. Trimming took off 5 bases at V and 1 base at J, with 9 bases between the two ends. This CDR3 is 14 amino acids long. CDR1 and CDR2 from the germline V gene are WNHNN and SYGVQD (reference sequence).

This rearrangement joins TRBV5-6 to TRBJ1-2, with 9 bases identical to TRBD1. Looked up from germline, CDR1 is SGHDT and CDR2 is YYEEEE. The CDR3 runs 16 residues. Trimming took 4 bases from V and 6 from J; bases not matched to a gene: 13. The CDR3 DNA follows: TGTGCCAGCAGCCTATTACAGGGGGCGCGGGGGAATGGCTACACCTTC. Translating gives CASSLLQGARGNGYTF.

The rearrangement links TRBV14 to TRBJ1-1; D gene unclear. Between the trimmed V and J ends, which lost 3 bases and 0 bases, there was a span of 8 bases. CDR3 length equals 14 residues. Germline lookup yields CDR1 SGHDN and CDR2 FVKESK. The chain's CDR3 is CASSHAPVNTEAFF. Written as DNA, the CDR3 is TGTGCCAGCAGCCATGCCCCGGTGAACACTGAAGCTTTCTTT.

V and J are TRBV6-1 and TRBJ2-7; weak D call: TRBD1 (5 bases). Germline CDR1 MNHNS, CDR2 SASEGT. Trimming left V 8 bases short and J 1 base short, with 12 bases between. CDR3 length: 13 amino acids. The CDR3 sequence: CASGRVVSYEQYF. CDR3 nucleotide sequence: TGTGCCAGCGGCAGGGTAGTGTCCTACGAGCAGTACTTC.

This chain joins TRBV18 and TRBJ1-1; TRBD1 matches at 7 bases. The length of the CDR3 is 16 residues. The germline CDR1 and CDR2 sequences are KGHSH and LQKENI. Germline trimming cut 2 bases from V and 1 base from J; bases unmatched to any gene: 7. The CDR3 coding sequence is TGTGCCAGCTCACCAAACCCGACAGGGTCGAACACTGAAGCTTTCTTT. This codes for CASSPNPTGSNTEAFF. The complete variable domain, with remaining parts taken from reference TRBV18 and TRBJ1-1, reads NAGVMQNPRHLVRRRGQEARLRCSPMKGHSHVYWYRQLPEEGLKFMVYLQKENIIDESGMPKERFSAEFPKEGPSILRIQQVVRGDSAAYFCASSPNPTGSNTEAFFGQGTRLTVV.

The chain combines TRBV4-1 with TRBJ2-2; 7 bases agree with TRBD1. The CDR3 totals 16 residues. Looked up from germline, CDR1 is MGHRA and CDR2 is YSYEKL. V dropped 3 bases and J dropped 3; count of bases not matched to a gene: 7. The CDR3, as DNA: TGCGCCAGCAGCCAGGAACAGGGGTTGTACACCGGGGAGCTGTTTTTT. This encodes CASSQEQGLYTGELFF.

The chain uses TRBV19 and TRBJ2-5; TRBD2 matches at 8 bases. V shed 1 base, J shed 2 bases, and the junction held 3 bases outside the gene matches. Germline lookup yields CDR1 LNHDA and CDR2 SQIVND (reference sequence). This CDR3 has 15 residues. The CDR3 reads CASSIAGGGQETQYF. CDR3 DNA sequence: TGTGCCAGTAGTATAGCGGGAGGGGGGCAAGAGACCCAGTACTTC.

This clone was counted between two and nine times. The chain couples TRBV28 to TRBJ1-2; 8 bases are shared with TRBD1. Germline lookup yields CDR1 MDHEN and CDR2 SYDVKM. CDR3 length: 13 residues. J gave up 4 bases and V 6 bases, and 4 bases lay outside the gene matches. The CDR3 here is CASRVDRGYGYTF. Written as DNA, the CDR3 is TGTGCCAGCAGGGTCGACAGGGGCTATGGCTACACCTTC.

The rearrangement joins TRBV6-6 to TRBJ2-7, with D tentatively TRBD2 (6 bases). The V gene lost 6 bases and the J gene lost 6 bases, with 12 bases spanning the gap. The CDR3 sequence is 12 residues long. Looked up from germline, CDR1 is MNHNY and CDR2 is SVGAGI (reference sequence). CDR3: CASSPTSSEQYF. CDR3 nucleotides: TGTGCCAGCAGCCCCACTAGCTCCGAGCAGTACTTC.

The CDR3, as DNA: TGTGCCAGCAGCCCGGAGGATGAAGCTTTCTTT. This translates into CASSPEDEAFF. This chain connects TRBV11-2 to TRBJ1-1; no clear D. V was shortened by 5 bases and J by 7 bases, with 8 bases between the two germline ends. CDR1 and CDR2 from the germline V gene are SGHAT and FQNNGV. CDR3 length equals 11 residues.